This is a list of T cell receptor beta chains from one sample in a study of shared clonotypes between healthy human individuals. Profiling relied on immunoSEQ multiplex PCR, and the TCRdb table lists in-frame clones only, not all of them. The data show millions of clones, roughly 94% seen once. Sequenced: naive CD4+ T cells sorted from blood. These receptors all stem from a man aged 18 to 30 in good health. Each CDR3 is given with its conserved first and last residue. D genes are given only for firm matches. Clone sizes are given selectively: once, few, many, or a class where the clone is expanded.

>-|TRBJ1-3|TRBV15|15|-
TGTGCCACCAGCAGCGACAGATTCGGCGGAAACACCATATATTTT
CATSSDRFGGNTIYF
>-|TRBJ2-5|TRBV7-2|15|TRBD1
TGTGCCAGCAGCCAGGGACAGGGGCATCAAGAGACCCAGTACTTC
CASSQGQGHQETQYF
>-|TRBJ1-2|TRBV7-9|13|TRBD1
TGTGCCAGCAGCTCAAGGGGGCAGGTTGGCTACACCTTC
CASSSRGQVGYTF
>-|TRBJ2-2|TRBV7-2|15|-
TGTGCCAGCAGCTTAAGCCAGGGGTTCACCGGGGAGCTGTTTTTT
CASSLSQGFTGELFF
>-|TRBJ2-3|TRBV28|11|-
TGTGCCAGCAGTTTCGTTGATACGCAGTATTTT
CASSFVDTQYF
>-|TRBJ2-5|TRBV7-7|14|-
TGTGCTAGCAGCTTTGGGGGCCTCCAAGAGACCCAGTACTTC
CASSFGGLQETQYF
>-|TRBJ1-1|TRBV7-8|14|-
TGTGCCAGCAGCTTAGCCCTCAGGGAGACTGAAGCTTTCTTT
CASSLALRETEAFF
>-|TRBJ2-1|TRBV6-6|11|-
TGTGCCAGCAGTTCGACGTATGAGCAGTTCTTC
CASSSTYEQFF
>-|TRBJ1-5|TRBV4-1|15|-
TGCGCCAGCAGCCAAGAGGGGCAGAGAAATCAGCCCCAGCATTTT
CASSQEGQRNQPQHF
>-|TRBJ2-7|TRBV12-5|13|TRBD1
TGTGCTAGTGGTTTGACCCCAGGGGGCGAGCAGTACTTC
CASGLTPGGEQYF
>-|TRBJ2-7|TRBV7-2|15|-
TGTGCCAGCAGCTTAGTCGGTCAGGGGTGGTACGAGCAGTACTTC
CASSLVGQGWYEQYF
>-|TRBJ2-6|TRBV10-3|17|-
TGTGCCACCAGGCGCCCGACCGGGAGCTCTGGGGCCAACGTCCTGACTTTC
CATRRPTGSSGANVLTF
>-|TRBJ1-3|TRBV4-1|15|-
TGCGCCAGCAGCCAGCCCCGGGCAGCTGGAAACACCATATATTTT
CASSQPRAAGNTIYF
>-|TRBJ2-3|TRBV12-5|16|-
TGTGCTAGTGGAAGCGGGACATCAGGGGGGACAGATACGCAGTATTTT
CASGSGTSGGTDTQYF
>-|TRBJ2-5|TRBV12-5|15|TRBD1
TGTGCTAGTGGGCGGAGGGACAGGGGTTCGGAGACCCAGTACTTC
CASGRRDRGSETQYF
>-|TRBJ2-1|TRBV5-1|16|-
TGCGCCAGCAGCTTAGGATCGGGACTCTCCTACAATGAGCAGTTCTTC
CASSLGSGLSYNEQFF
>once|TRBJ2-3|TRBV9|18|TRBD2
TGTGCCAGCAGCCCAAATATACCTAGCGGGAGAGGGACAGATACGCAGTATTTT
CASSPNIPSGRGTDTQYF
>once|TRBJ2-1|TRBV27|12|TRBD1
TGTGCCAGCAGTCCACGACAGGGGAACTTGTTCTTC
CASSPRQGNLFF
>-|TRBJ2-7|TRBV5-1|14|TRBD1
TGCGCCAGCAGCTCGGGACAGGGTTCGTACGAGCAGTACTTC
CASSSGQGSYEQYF
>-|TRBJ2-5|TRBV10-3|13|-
TGTGCGCTCAGGCCAGGTGTGGGGGAGACCCAGTACTTC
CALRPGVGETQYF
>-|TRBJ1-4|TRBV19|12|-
TGTGCCAGTAGTATGCAAGGAATCAAACTGTTTTTT
CASSMQGIKLFF
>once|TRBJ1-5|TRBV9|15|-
TGTGCCAGCAGCGCCCTGGCCGGGGGCAATCAGCCCCAGCATTTT
CASSALAGGNQPQHF
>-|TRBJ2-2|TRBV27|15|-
TGTGCCAGCAATCCCTCGGGAAGGGAATCCGGGGAGCTGTTTTTT
CASNPSGRESGELFF
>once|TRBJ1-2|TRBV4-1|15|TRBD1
TGCGCCAGCAGTGGCGCGGAGGGGGCTGGGTATGGCTACACCTTC
CASSGAEGAGYGYTF
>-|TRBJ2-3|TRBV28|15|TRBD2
TGTGCCAGCAGTCTTAGCGGGGGGACCACAGATACGCAGTATTTT
CASSLSGGTTDTQYF
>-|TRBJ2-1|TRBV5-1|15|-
TGCGCCAGCAAGAGCGTGGGGGGCGTCTACAATGAGCAGTTCTTC
CASKSVGGVYNEQFF
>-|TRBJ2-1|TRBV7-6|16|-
TGTGCCAGCAGTTTCCCCAGGTCAAGCTCCTACAATGAGCAGTTCTTC
CASSFPRSSSYNEQFF
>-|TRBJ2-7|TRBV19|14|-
TGTGCCAGTAGTATAGGGGCAGGGTCGTACGAGCAGTACTTC
CASSIGAGSYEQYF
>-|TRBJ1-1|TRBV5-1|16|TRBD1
TGCGCCAGCAGCCCCCGGGACAGGGTAACGAACACTGAAGCTTTCTTT
CASSPRDRVTNTEAFF
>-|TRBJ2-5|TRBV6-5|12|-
TGTGCCAGCAGTTCACAGACTGGGACCCAGTACTTC
CASSSQTGTQYF
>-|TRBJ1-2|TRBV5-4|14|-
TGTGCCAGCAGTTCGACAGGTTCGACCTCGGGCTACACCTTC
CASSSTGSTSGYTF
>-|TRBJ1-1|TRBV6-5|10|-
TGTGCCAGCGGGAACACTGAAGCTTTCTTT
CASGNTEAFF
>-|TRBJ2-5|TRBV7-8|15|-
TGTGCCAGCAGCAAATGGGAGGGGGCACAAGAGACCCAGTACTTC
CASSKWEGAQETQYF
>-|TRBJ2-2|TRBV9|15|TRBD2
TGTGCCAGCAGTTGGGCTAGCGGGACAGTCGGGGAGCTGTTTTTT
CASSWASGTVGELFF
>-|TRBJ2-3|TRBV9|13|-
TGTGCCAGCAGCGGGCCTTGGGACGATACGCAGTATTTT
CASSGPWDDTQYF
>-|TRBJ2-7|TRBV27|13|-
TGTGCCAGCAGGCTGGACAGCCCCTACGAGCAGTACTTC
CASRLDSPYEQYF
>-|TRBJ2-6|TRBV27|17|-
TGTGCCAGCAGCCCCAGGGTTTCTAGCTCTGGGGCCAACGTCCTGACTTTC
CASSPRVSSSGANVLTF
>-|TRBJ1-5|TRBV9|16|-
TGTGCCAGCAGCCCAGGTTCAGGGGCCGGTTTACAGCCCCAGCATTTT
CASSPGSGAGLQPQHF
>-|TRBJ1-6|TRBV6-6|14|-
TGTGCCAGCAGTCCCCCGGGGTATAATTCACCCCTCCACTTT
CASSPPGYNSPLHF
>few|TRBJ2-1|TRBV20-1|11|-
TGCAGTGCTAGAGATTGGTATGAGCAGTTCTTC
CSARDWYEQFF
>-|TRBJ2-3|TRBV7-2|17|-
TGTGCCAGCAGCCACCACACAGCGGGACATAGCACAGATACGCAGTATTTT
CASSHHTAGHSTDTQYF
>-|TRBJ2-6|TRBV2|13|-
TGTGCCAGCAAATATCCTGGGGCCAACGTCCTGACTTTC
CASKYPGANVLTF
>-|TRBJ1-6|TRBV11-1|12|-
TGTGCCAGCAGCACCAACAAGTTCCCCCTCCACTTT
CASSTNKFPLHF
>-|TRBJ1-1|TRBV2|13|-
TGTGCCAGCGCGGTACAGGGTAGATTTCAGGCTTTCTTT
CASAVQGRFQAFF